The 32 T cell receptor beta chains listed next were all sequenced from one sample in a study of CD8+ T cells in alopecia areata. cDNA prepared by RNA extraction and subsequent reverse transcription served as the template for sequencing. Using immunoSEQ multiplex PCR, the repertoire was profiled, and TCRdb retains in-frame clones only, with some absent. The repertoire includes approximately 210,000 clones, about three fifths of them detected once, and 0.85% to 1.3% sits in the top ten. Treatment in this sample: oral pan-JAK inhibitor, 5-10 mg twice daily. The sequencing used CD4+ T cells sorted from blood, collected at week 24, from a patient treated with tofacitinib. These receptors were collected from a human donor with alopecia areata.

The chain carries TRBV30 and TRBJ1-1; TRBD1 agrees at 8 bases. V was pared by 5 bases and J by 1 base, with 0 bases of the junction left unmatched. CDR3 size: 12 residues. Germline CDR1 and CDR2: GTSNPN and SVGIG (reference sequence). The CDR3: CAWGTGNTEAFF. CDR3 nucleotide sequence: TGTGCCTGGGGGACAGGGAACACTGAAGCTTTCTTT. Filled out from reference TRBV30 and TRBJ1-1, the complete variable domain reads SQTIHQWPATLVQPVGSPLSLECTVEGTSNPNLYWYRQAAGRGLQLLFYSVGIGQISSEVPQNLSASRPQDRQFILSSKKLLLSDSGFYLCAWGTGNTEAFFGQGTRLTVV.

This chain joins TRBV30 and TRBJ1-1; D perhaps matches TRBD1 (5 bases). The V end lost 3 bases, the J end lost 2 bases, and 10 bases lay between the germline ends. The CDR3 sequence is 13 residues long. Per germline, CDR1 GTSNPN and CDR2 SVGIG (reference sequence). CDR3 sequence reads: CAWRDQGNTEAFF. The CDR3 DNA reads TGTGCCTGGAGGGATCAGGGTAACACTGAAGCTTTCTTT.

The chain's CDR3 is CASSQDLAGRENEQFF. Here the CDR3 DNA reads TGTGCCAGCAGCCAAGACCTAGCGGGGCGGGAGAATGAGCAGTTCTTC. This sequence joins TRBV4-2 and TRBJ2-1; 9 bases align to TRBD2. The germline gives CDR1 LGHNA, CDR2 YNFKEQ. The V gene end was trimmed by 0 bases and the J gene end by 7 bases; junction bases not matched to a gene: 7. The length of the CDR3 is 16 residues.

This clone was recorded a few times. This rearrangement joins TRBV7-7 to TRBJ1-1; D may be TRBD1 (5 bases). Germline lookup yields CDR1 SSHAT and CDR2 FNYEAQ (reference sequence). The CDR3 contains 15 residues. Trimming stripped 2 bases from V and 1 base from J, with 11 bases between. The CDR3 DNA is TGTGCCAGCAGCTTACCGGGACGTTCGAACACTGAAGCTTTCTTT. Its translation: CASSLPGRSNTEAFF.

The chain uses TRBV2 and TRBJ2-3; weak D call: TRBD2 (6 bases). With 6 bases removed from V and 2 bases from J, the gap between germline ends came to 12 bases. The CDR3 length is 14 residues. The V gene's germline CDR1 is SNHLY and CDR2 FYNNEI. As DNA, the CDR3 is TGTGCCAGCAGGATGACTAGGTTCACAGATACGCAGTATTTT. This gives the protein CASRMTRFTDTQYF. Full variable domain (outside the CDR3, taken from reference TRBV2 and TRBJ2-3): EPEVTQTPSHQVTQMGQEVILRCVPISNHLYFYWYRQILGQKVEFLVSFYNNEISEKSEIFDDQFSVERPDGSNFTLKIRSTKLEDSAMYFCASRMTRFTDTQYFGPGTRLTVL.

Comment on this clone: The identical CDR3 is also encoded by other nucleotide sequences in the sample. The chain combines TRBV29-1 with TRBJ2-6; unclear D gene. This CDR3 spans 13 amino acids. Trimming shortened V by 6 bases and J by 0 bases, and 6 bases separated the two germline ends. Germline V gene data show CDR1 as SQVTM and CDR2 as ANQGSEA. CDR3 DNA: TGCAGCGTCCCAAGCTCTGGGGCCAACGTCCTGACTTTC. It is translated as CSVPSSGANVLTF.

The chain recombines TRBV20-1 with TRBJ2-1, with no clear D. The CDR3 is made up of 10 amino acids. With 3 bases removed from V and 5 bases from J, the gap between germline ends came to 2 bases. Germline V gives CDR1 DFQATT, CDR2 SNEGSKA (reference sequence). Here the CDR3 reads CSASNNEQFF. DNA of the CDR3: TGCAGTGCTAGTAACAATGAGCAGTTCTTC.

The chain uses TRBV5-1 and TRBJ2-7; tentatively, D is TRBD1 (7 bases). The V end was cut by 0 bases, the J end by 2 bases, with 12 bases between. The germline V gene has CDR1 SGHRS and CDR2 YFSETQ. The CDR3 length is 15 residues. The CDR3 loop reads CASSLAGGQTYEQYF. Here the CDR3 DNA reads TGCGCCAGCAGCTTGGCCGGGGGACAGACCTACGAGCAGTACTTC. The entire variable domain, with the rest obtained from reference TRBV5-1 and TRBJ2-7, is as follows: KAGVTQTPRYLIKTRGQQVTLSCSPISGHRSVSWYQQTPGQGLQFLFEYFSETQRNKGNFPGRFSGRQFSNSRSEMNVSTLELGDSALYLCASSLAGGQTYEQYFGPGTRLTVT.

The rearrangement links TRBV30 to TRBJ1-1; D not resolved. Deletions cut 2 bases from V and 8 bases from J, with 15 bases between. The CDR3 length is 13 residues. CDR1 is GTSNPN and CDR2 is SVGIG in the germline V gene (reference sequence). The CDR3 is CAWSPRARSEAFF. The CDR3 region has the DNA TGTGCCTGGAGTCCACGGGCCCGGAGCGAAGCTTTCTTT.

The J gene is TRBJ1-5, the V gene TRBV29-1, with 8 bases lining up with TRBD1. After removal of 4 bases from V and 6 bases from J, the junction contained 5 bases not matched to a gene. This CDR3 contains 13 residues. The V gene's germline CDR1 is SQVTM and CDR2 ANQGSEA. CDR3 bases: TGCAGCGTTGGACAGGGGTCGGGTCAGCCCCAGCATTTT. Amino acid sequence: CSVGQGSGQPQHF.

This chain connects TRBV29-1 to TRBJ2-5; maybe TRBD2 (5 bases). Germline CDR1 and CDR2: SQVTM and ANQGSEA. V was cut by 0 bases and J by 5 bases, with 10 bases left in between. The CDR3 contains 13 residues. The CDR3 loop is CSVEDEGWETQYF. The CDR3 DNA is TGCAGCGTTGAAGATGAGGGTTGGGAGACCCAGTACTTC.

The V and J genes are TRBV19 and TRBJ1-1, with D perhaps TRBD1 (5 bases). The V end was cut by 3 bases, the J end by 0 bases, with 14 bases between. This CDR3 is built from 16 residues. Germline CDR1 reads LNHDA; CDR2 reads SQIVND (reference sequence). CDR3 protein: CASSMQPGRMNTEAFF. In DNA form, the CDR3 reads TGTGCCAGTAGTATGCAGCCGGGACGAATGAACACTGAAGCTTTCTTT.

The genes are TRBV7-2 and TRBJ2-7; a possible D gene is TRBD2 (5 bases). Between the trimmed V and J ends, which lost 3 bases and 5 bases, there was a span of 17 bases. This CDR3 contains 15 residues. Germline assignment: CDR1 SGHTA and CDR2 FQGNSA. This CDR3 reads CASSFDGPGIHEQYF. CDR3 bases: TGTGCCAGCAGCTTTGACGGCCCGGGGATCCACGAGCAGTACTTC. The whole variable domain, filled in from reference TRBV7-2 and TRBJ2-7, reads GAGVSQSPSNKVTEKGKDVELRCDPISGHTALYWYRQSLGQGLEFLIYFQGNSAPDKSGLPSDRFSAERTGGSVSTLTIQRTQQEDSAVYLCASSFDGPGIHEQYFGPGTRLTVT.

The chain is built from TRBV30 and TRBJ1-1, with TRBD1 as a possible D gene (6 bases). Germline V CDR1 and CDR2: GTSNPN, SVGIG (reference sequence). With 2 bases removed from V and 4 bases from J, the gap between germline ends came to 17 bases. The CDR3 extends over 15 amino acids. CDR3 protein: CAWSRGTPDSTEAFF. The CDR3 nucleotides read TGTGCCTGGAGTAGGGGGACACCCGATAGCACTGAAGCTTTCTTT.

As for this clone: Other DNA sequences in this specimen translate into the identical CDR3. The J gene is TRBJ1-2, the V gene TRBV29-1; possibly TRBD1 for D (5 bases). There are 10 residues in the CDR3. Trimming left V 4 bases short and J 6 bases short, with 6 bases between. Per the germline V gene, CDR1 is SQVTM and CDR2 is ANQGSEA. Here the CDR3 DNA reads TGCAGCGTTGTGGGGGATGGCTACACCTTC. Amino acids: CSVVGDGYTF.

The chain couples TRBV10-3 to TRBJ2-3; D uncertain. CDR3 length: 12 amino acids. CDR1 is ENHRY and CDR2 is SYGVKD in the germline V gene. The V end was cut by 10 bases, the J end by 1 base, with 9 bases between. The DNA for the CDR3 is TGTGCCAGCTCAGATGGCACAGATACGCAGTATTTT. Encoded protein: CASSDGTDTQYF.

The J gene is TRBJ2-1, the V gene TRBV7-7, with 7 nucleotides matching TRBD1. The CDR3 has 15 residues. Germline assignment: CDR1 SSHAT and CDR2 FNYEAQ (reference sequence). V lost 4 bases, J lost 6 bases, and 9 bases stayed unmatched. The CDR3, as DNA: TGTGCCAGCAGCTCCGGACAGGCCAATGTCAATGAGCAGTTCTTC. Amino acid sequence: CASSSGQANVNEQFF.

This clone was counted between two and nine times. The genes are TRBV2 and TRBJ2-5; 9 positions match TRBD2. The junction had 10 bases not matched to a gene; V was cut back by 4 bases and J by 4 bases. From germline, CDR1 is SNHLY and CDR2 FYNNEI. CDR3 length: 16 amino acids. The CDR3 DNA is TGTGCCAGCAGTGCTGCGTGGGCGGGGGGGCGAGAGACCCAGTACTTC. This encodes CASSAAWAGGRETQYF.

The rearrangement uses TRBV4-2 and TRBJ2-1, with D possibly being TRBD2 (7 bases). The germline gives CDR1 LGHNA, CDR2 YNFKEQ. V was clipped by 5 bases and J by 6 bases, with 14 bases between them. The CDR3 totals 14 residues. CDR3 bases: TGTGCCAGCAGCAGCCGGGGGGCGAGCAATGAGCAGTTCTTC. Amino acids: CASSSRGASNEQFF.

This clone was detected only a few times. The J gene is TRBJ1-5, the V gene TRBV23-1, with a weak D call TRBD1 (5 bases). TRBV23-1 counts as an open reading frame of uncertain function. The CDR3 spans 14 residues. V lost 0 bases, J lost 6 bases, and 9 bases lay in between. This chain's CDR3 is CASSQSGRSQPQHF. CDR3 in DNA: TGCGCCAGCAGTCAATCGGGGCGAAGTCAGCCCCAGCATTTT.

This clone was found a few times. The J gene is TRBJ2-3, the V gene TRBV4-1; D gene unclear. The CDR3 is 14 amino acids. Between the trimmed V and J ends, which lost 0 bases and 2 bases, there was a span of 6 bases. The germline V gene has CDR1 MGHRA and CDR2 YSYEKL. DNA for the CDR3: TGCGCCAGCAGCCAAGAACTCCTCACAGATACGCAGTATTTT. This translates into CASSQELLTDTQYF.

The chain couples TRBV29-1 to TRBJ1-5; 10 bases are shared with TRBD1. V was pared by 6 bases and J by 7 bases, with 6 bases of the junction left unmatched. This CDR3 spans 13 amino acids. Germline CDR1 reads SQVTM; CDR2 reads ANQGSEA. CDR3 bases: TGCAGCGTCGTAGGGACAGGGGACCAGCCCCAGCATTTT. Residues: CSVVGTGDQPQHF.

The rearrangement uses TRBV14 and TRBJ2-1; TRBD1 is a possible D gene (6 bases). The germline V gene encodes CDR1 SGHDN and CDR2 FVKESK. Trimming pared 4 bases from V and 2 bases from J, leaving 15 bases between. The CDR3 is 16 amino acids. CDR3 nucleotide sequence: TGTGCCAGCAGCCGGGCATACAGGGAAACCTACAATGAGCAGTTCTTC. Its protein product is CASSRAYRETYNEQFF.

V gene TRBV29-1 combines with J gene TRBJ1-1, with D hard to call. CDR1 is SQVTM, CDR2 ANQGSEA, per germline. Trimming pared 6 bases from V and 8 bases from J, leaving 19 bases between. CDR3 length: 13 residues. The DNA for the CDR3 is TGCAGCGTCAAGGGTGGGAAAATAGAGGAAGCTTTCTTT. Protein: CSVKGGKIEEAFF. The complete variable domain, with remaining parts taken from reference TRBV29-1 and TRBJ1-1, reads SAVISQKPSRDICQRGTSLTIQCQVDSQVTMMFWYRQQPGQSLTLIATANQGSEATYESGFVIDKFPISRPNLTFSTLTVSNMSPEDSSIYLCSVKGGKIEEAFFGQGTRLTVV.

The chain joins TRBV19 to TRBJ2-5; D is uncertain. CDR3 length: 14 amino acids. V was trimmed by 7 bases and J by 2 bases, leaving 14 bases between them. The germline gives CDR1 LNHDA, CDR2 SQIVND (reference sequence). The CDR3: CASTNRAGQETQYF. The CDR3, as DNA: TGTGCCAGTACCAATAGGGCAGGACAAGAGACCCAGTACTTC.

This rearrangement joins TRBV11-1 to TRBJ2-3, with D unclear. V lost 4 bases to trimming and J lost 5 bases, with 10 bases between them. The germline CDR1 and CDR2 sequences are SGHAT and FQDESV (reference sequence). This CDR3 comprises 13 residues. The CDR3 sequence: CASSSPLVDTQYF. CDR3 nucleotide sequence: TGTGCCAGCAGCTCCCCGTTGGTAGATACGCAGTATTTT.

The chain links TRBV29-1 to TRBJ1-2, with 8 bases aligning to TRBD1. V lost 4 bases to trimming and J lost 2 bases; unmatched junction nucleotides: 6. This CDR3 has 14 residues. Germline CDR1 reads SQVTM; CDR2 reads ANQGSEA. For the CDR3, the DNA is TGCAGCGTTGCCATGAGACAGGGGAACTATGGCTACACCTTC. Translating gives CSVAMRQGNYGYTF.

The CDR3 spells CSVGREGFNTGELFF. For the CDR3, the DNA is TGCAGCGTTGGACGGGAAGGCTTCAACACCGGGGAGCTGTTTTTT. The V and J genes are TRBV29-1 and TRBJ2-2; TRBD2 is a possible D gene (5 bases). In germline, CDR1 is SQVTM, CDR2 ANQGSEA. Deletions cut 4 bases from V and 2 bases from J, with 14 bases between. The CDR3 has 15 residues.

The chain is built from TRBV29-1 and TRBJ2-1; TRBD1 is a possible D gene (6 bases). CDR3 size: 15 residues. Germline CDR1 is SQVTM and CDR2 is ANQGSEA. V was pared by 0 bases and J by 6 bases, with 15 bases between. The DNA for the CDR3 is TGCAGCGTTGAAGATCGGAACAGGGTATTCAATGAGCAGTTCTTC. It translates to CSVEDRNRVFNEQFF.

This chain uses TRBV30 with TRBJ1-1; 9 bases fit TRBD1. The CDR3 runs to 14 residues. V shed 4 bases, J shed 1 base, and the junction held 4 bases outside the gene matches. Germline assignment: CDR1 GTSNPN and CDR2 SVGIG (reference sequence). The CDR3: CAWNRGQENTEAFF. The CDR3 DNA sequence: TGTGCCTGGAACAGGGGGCAAGAGAACACTGAAGCTTTCTTT.

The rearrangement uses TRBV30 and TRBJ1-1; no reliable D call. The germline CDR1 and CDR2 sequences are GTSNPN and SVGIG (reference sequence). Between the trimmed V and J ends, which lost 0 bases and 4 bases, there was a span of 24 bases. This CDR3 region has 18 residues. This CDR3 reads CAWSVKRAVGRGSTEAFF. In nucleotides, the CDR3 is TGTGCCTGGAGTGTGAAACGGGCGGTTGGGCGAGGGAGCACTGAAGCTTTCTTT.

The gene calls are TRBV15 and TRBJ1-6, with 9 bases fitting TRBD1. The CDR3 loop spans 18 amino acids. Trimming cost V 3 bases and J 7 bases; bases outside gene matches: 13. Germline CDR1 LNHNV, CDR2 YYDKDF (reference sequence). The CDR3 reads CATSSKAGQGISNSPLHF. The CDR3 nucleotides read TGTGCCACCAGCAGCAAGGCTGGACAGGGGATATCGAATTCACCCCTCCACTTT. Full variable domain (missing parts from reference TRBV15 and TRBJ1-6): DAMVIQNPRYQVTQFGKPVTLSCSQTLNHNVMYWYQQKSSQAPKLLFHYYDKDFNNEADTPDNFQSRRPNTSFCFLDIRSPGLGDTAMYLCATSSKAGQGISNSPLHFGNGTRLTVT.